The source of this T cell receptor (beta chain) is a study of OX40 agonist ivuxolimab in advanced cancers. Study outcomes and limitations: Relatively little clonal expansion, among the lowest observed, appeared in partial responders at 0.1-3.0 mg/kg.

About this clone itself: The target antigen is unknown.

Clones were read by immunoSEQ multiplex PCR, and TCRdb kept only the in-frame ones, dropping some. The sample has 60,000 to 70,000 clones, more than 80% seen once. The germline V gene has CDR1 MNHEY and CDR2 SMNVEV (reference sequence). Germline trimming cut 4 bases from V and 0 bases from J; bases unmatched to any gene: 12. This CDR3 has 17 residues. V and J are TRBV27 and TRBJ2-7; 7 nucleotides agree with TRBD2. The sample in question was CD4+ or CD8+ T cells sorted from blood, obtained in a trial of the OX40 agonist ivuxolimab. The receptor was derived from an adult with an advanced solid tumor such as melanoma, head and neck, liver or kidney cancer. The CDR3 reads CASSWKPGGTVSYEQYF. The CDR3 DNA sequence: TGTGCCAGCAGTTGGAAACCGGGGGGTACGGTCTCCTACGAGCAGTACTTC.